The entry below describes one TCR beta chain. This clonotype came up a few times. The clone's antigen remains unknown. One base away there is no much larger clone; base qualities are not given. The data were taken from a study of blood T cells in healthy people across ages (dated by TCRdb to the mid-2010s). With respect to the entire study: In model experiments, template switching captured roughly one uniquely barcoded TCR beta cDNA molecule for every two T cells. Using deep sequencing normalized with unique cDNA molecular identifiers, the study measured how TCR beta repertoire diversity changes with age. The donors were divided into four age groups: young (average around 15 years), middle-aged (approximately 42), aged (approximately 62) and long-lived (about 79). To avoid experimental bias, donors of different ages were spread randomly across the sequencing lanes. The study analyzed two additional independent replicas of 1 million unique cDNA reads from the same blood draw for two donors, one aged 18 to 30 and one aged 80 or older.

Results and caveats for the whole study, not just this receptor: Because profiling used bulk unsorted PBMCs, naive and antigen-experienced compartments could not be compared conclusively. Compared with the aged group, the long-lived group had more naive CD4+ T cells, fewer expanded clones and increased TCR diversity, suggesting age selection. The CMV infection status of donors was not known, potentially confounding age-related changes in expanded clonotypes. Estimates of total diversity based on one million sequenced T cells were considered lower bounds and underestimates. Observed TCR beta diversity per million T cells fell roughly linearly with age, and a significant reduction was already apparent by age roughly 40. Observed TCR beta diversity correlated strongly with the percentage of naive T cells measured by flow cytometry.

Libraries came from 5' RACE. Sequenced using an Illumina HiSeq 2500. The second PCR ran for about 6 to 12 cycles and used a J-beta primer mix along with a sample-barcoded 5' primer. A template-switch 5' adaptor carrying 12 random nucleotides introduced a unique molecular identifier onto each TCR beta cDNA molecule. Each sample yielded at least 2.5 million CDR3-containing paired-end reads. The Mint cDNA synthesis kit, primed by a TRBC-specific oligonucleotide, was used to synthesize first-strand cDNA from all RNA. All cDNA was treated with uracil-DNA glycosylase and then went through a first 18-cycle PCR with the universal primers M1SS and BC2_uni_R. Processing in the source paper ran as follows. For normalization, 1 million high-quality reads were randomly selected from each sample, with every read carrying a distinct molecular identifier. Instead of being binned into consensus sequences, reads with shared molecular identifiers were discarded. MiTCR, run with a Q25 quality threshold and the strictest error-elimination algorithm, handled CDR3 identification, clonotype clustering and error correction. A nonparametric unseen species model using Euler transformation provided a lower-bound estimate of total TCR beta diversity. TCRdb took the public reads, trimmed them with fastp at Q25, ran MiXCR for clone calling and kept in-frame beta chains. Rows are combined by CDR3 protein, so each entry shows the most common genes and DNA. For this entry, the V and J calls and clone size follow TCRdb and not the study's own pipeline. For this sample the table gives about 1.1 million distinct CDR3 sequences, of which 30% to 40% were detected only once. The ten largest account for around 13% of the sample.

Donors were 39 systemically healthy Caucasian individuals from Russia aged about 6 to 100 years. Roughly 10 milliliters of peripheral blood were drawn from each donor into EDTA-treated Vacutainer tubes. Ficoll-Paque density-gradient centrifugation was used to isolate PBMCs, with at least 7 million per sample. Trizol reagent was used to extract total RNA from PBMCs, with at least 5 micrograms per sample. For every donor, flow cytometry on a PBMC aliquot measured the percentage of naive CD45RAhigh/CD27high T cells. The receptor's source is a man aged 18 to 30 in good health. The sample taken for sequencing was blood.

The DNA is as follows: TGTGCCAGCAGCGCAGGGCTTTTAGCCAAAAACATTCAGTACTTC. Its translation reads: CASSAGLLAKNIQYF. Recombination connected TRBV7-9 to TRBJ2-4; TRBD1 is possibly the D segment (5 matching bases). V is pared back by 5 bases and J by 0 bases, with 11 bases lying between the germline termini. The CDR3 runs 15 amino acids, cysteine and phenylalanine included. Only the CDR3 part of the read is kept: 45 bases, read in frame from the first base. CDR1 SEHNR and CDR2 FQNEAQ are derived from the germline V gene (reference sequence).